This TCR beta chain was found in a study of identical twins. Using its own MiXCR run on the 5' RACE reads, TCRdb lists one record per CDR3 protein. The sample has 550,000 to 700,000 distinct CDR3 sequences; about 20% are singletons. The CDR3 loop spans 16 amino acids. Trimming cost V 3 bases and J 2 bases; bases outside gene matches: 9. Germline V lookup: CDR1 SGHDT, CDR2 YYEEEE. The data were also submitted as part of a second study, on T cells expressing NK-cell markers.

This TCR was recovered from a woman aged 18 to 35 in good health. The V call is TRBV5-6, the J call TRBJ2-3; 7 bases match TRBD2. Input material: PBMCs. The chain's CDR3 is CASSSRLAHPTDTQYF. In nucleotides, the CDR3 is TGTGCCAGCAGCTCGCGACTAGCCCACCCCACAGATACGCAGTATTTT.